Reported below is one TCR beta chain. As yet, its antigen is unknown. Per germline, CDR1 MGHRA and CDR2 YSYEKL. CDR3 size: 13 residues. Trimming stripped 1 base from V and 8 bases from J, with 11 bases between. This sample is part of a study of beta chain features in type 1 diabetes. Study results and limitations: Type 1 diabetes patients had TCRB CDR3s that were shorter (moderately but significantly so) in all four CD4+ subsets. At VDJ recombination sites, type 1 diabetes patients had fewer insertions and more deleted nucleotides.

Expressed TCRB transcripts were sequenced, since all the RNA that had been isolated was reverse transcribed. The protocol was immunoSEQ multiplex PCR, while the TCRdb copy is restricted to in-frame clones and leaves out a portion. There are some 150,000 clones in the sample; 10% to 15% occur only once, and around 1.4% lies in the top ten. Sample: central memory CD4+ T cells from blood. The receptor was derived from a man aged 18-30 years with type 1 diabetes. V is TRBV4-1 and J is TRBJ1-2, with D maybe TRBD1 (5 bases). The CDR3 spells CASSQGVGVGYTF. The CDR3 bases are TGCGCCAGCAGCCAAGGAGTAGGGGTCGGCTACACCTTC.